This T cell receptor beta chain was identified in a study of blood T cell repertoires in COVID-19. Study-wide context: T cells, B-cell-depleted T cells, or PBMCs provided the cDNA or gDNA that served as material.

The repertoire was sequenced with immunoSEQ multiplex PCR; TCRdb's copy has only in-frame clones and lacks some. The sample records 100,000 to 150,000 clones, around 88% being singletons. V shed 1 base, J shed 5 bases, and the junction held 11 bases outside the gene matches. CDR3 size: 16 residues. Germline loops: CDR1 LGHNA, CDR2 YSLEER. The chain carries TRBV4-3 and TRBJ2-7; 7 positions match TRBD2. The sample taken for sequencing was peripheral blood. This clonotype was sampled from a human donor in a cohort sampled during active COVID-19. The CDR3 protein is CASSQGRTRYLHEQYF. The CDR3 region has the DNA TGCGCCAGCAGCCAAGGTCGGACTAGATACCTCCACGAGCAGTACTTC.